What follows are 6 T cell receptor beta chains derived from one specimen sequenced in a study of T cell changes during pregnancy in multiple sclerosis. Generated by immunoSEQ multiplex PCR, the TCRdb table keeps only in-frame clones and is missing some. The sample holds roughly 70,000 clones, approximately 90% seen once. Sequenced here: peripheral blood, sampled before pregnancy. The receptors were sampled from a female donor with multiple sclerosis, enrolled in a pregnancy study.

This chain links TRBV5-1 with TRBJ2-6, with 9 bases aligning to TRBD1. CDR1 and CDR2 (germline): SGHRS, YFSETQ. The ends lost 0 bases at V and 0 bases at J; junction bases unmatched: 7. The CDR3 totals 19 residues. CDR3 sequence: CASSLGGTGLPSGANVLTF. The CDR3 DNA follows: TGCGCCAGCAGCTTGGGGGGGACAGGGCTTCCCTCTGGGGCCAACGTCCTGACTTTC.

This clone was counted only a few times. The chain employs TRBV19 and TRBJ1-2, with D perhaps matching TRBD1 (5 bases). The germline V gene has CDR1 LNHDA and CDR2 SQIVND (reference sequence). Trimming cost V 3 bases and J 8 bases, with 16 bases left between them. CDR3 length equals 14 residues. The CDR3: CASSIKSRDLGYTF. The CDR3 bases are TGTGCCAGTAGTATCAAATCCAGGGATCTCGGCTACACCTTC.

V is TRBV4-2 and J is TRBJ2-1, with TRBD2 matching over 12 bases. The length of the CDR3 is 17 residues. V shed 3 bases, J shed 4 bases, and the junction held 7 bases outside the gene matches. From germline, CDR1 is LGHNA and CDR2 YNFKEQ. The CDR3 here is CASSHLGGTSGYNEQFF. The CDR3 nucleotides are TGTGCCAGCAGCCACCTAGGGGGGACTAGCGGGTACAATGAGCAGTTCTTC.

J is TRBJ2-7 and V is TRBV7-2; D is uncertain. Looked up from germline, CDR1 is SGHTA and CDR2 is FQGNSA. CDR3 length: 12 amino acids. V lost 5 bases and J lost 2, with 7 bases in between. DNA of the CDR3: TGTGCCAGCAGCGTAACAGCCTACGAGCAGTACTTC. Translation gives CASSVTAYEQYF.

CDR3 in DNA: TGTGCCACCAGCAGAGATTCTGGCAGGGAGGGCTACGAGCAGTACTTC. This encodes CATSRDSGREGYEQYF. The chain combines TRBV15 with TRBJ2-7; 7 bases are a match to TRBD2. CDR3 length: 16 amino acids. V gave up 0 bases and J gave up 3 bases; unmatched junction bases: 8. Germline loops: CDR1 LNHNV, CDR2 YYDKDF (reference sequence).

The rearrangement uses TRBV5-1 and TRBJ1-1; D uncertain. Trimming took off 1 base at V and 1 base at J, with 2 bases between the two ends. CDR1 and CDR2 (germline): SGHRS, YFSETQ. This CDR3 has 12 amino acids. The CDR3 loop is CASSLQNTEAFF. In nucleotides, the CDR3 is TGCGCCAGCAGCTTGCAGAACACTGAAGCTTTCTTT.